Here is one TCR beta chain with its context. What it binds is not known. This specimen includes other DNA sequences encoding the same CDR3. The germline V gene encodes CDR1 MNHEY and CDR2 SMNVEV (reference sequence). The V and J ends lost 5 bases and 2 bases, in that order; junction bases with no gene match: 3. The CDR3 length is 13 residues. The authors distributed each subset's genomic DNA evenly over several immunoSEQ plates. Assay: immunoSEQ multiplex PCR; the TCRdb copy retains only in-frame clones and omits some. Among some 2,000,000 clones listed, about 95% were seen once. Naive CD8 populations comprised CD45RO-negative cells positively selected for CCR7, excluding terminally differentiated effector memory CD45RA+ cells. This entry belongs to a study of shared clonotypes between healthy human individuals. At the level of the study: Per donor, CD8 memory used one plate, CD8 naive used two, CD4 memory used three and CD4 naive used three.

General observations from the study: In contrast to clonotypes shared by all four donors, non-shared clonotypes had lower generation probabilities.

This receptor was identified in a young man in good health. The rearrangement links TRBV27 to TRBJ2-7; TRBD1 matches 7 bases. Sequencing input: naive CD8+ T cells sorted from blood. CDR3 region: CASSPGTAYEQYF. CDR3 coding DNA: TGTGCCAGCAGTCCTGGGACAGCCTACGAGCAGTACTTC.